The 29 T cell receptor beta chains listed next were all sequenced from one sample in a study of blood T cell repertoires in COVID-19. Clones were sequenced by immunoSEQ multiplex PCR, and TCRdb holds only the in-frame ones, with some missing. The repertoire holds around 130,000 clones, with approximately 84% as singletons. The sample comprised peripheral blood. These receptors all stem from a human donor in a cohort sampled during active COVID-19.

The V gene is TRBV5-1, the J gene TRBJ1-2; D gene unclear. CDR1 and CDR2 (germline): SGHRS, YFSETQ. Trimming left V 4 bases short and J 3 bases short, with 13 bases between. The CDR3 is 14 residues long. This CDR3 reads CASSPRQAHYGYTF. The CDR3 DNA follows: TGCGCCAGCAGCCCCCGCCAGGCGCACTATGGCTACACCTTC.

This chain links TRBV19 with TRBJ2-7, with 7 bases that match TRBD1. The CDR3 totals 13 residues. V lost 6 bases and J lost 5; bases outside the gene matches: 7. Per germline, CDR1 LNHDA and CDR2 SQIVND (reference sequence). CDR3 protein: CASSHDRVHEQYF. CDR3 coding DNA: TGTGCCAGTAGCCATGACAGGGTCCACGAGCAGTACTTC.

The rearrangement links TRBV5-5 to TRBJ2-7; 10 bases fit TRBD1. This CDR3 is built from 16 residues. Germline V CDR1 and CDR2: SGHKS, YYEKEE (reference sequence). V was clipped by 4 bases and J by 5 bases; unmatched bases: 12. The CDR3 coding sequence is TGTGCCAGCAGCCCTGTATGGACAGGGGGGATGAACGAGCAGTACTTC. Amino acid sequence: CASSPVWTGGMNEQYF.

This rearrangement joins TRBV10-3 to TRBJ1-5, with D possibly TRBD1 on 5 matching bases. The CDR3 length is 14 residues. The V end lost 11 bases, the J end lost 0 bases, and 14 bases lay between the germline ends. Germline lookup yields CDR1 ENHRY and CDR2 SYGVKD. The DNA of the CDR3 is TGTGCCTCAAAGGACATTAGTAGCAATCAGCCCCAGCATTTT. It yields the protein CASKDISSNQPQHF.

The V call is TRBV30, the J call TRBJ2-2; TRBD1 matches 7 bases. Germline-derived CDR1 and CDR2 are GTSNPN and SVGIG (reference sequence). The trim removed 7 bases at V and 4 bases at J, leaving 6 bases unmatched. The CDR3 runs to 13 residues. CDR3 amino acids: CAFGQERTGELFF. The CDR3 DNA sequence: TGTGCCTTTGGACAGGAACGCACCGGGGAGCTGTTTTTT.

The CDR3 DNA is TGCAGCGCCTACAGGGGCCAAGCTTTCTTT. Its protein product is CSAYRGQAFF. This chain links TRBV29-1 with TRBJ1-1; 7 bases line up with TRBD1. The CDR3 has 10 amino acids. The V gene's germline CDR1 is SQVTM and CDR2 ANQGSEA. V lost 7 bases and J lost 9; bases outside the gene matches: 5.

The V gene is TRBV5-5, the J gene TRBJ1-5; 8 nucleotides match TRBD1. Germline assignment: CDR1 SGHKS and CDR2 YYEKEE (reference sequence). The CDR3 totals 17 residues. With 0 bases clipped from V and 3 bases from J, the junction kept 8 bases outside the gene matches. In nucleotides, the CDR3 is TGTGCCAGCAGCTTGGACAGGGGGGATCCTTACAATCAGCCCCAGCATTTT. This sequence encodes CASSLDRGDPYNQPQHF.

This clone appeared a single time. This chain joins TRBV5-1 and TRBJ2-3; the D gene is possibly TRBD2 (5 bases). This CDR3 has 15 residues. V lost 4 bases to trimming and J lost 0 bases, with 12 bases between them. CDR1 SGHRS and CDR2 YFSETQ come from the germline V gene. CDR3 amino acids: CASSMSGPSTDTQYF. CDR3 DNA: TGCGCCAGCAGCATGAGCGGACCTAGCACAGATACGCAGTATTTT. The full variable domain, completed using reference TRBV5-1 and TRBJ2-3, is KAGVTQTPRYLIKTRGQQVTLSCSPISGHRSVSWYQQTPGQGLQFLFEYFSETQRNKGNFPGRFSGRQFSNSRSEMNVSTLELGDSALYLCASSMSGPSTDTQYFGPGTRLTVL.

This clone was counted only a few times. This chain links TRBV19 with TRBJ2-7; a weak D match, TRBD1 (5 bases). The CDR3 is 15 residues long. CDR1 is LNHDA and CDR2 is SQIVND in the germline V gene (reference sequence). The germline V and J ends were trimmed by 1 base and 2 bases, with 12 bases remaining between them. The CDR3 protein is CASSIGWQGPYEQYF. The CDR3 nucleotides are TGTGCCAGTAGTATAGGGTGGCAGGGCCCCTACGAGCAGTACTTC.

Here the CDR3 DNA reads TGTGCCAGCAGCCAAAGGGGAGGAGTCTATGGCTACACCTTC. This sequence encodes CASSQRGGVYGYTF. This rearrangement joins TRBV3-1 (or the pseudogene TRBV3-2) to TRBJ1-2; the D gene is possibly TRBD1 (5 bases). There are 14 residues in the CDR3. The germline gives CDR1 LGHDT, CDR2 YNNKEL (reference sequence). Trimming took 2 bases from V and 4 from J, leaving 11 bases between them.

The V and J genes are TRBV4-2 and TRBJ2-7; 14 nucleotides agree with TRBD2. Unmatched junction bases numbered 4, after V lost 1 base and J lost 2 bases. Germline V gene lookup returns CDR1 LGHNA and CDR2 YNFKEQ. This CDR3 spans 17 amino acids. CDR3 in amino acids: CASSQARLAGGPYEQYF. DNA for the CDR3: TGTGCCAGCAGCCAAGCCAGACTAGCGGGGGGGCCCTACGAGCAGTACTTC.

The V call is TRBV4-2, the J call TRBJ1-2, with D maybe TRBD1 (5 bases). From germline, CDR1 is LGHNA and CDR2 YNFKEQ. This CDR3 has 15 residues. V was trimmed by 3 bases and J by 4 bases, leaving 15 bases between them. CDR3 sequence (DNA): TGTGCCAGCAGCCAGGCCTCGATTAGGGGCTATGGCTACACCTTC. This encodes CASSQASIRGYGYTF.

V gene TRBV7-3 combines with J gene TRBJ1-5; no firm D call. V was shortened by 4 bases and J by 4 bases, with 8 bases between the two germline ends. This CDR3 contains 13 residues. CDR1 is SGHTA, CDR2 FQGTGA, per germline. The CDR3 sequence is CASSSGVNQPQHF. CDR3 DNA sequence: TGTGCCAGCAGCTCAGGTGTAAATCAGCCCCAGCATTTT. The variable domain in full, with the rest retrieved from reference TRBV7-3 and TRBJ1-5, is GAGVSQTPSNKVTEKGKYVELRCDPISGHTALYWYRQSLGQGPEFLIYFQGTGAADDSGLPNDRFFAVRPEGSVSTLKIQRTERGDSAVYLCASSSGVNQPQHFGDGTRLSIL.

The chain combines TRBV3-1 (or the pseudogene TRBV3-2) with TRBJ1-2, with D tentatively TRBD1 (5 bases). The CDR3 extends over 12 amino acids. The germline V and J ends were trimmed by 3 bases and 8 bases, with 10 bases remaining between them. The germline gives CDR1 LGHDT, CDR2 YNNKEL (reference sequence). The CDR3 coding sequence is TGTGCCAGCAGCCAGGGGAGGGGAGGCTACACCTTC. Its protein product is CASSQGRGGYTF.

The chain carries TRBV30 and TRBJ1-4; tentative D call: TRBD1 (6 bases). This CDR3 is built from 15 residues. The germline V gene encodes CDR1 GTSNPN and CDR2 SVGIG (reference sequence). The V end was cut by 5 bases, the J end by 3 bases, with 16 bases between. CDR3 sequence: CAWPRPQGPNEKLFF. The CDR3 DNA is TGTGCCTGGCCGCGACCACAGGGACCTAATGAAAAACTGTTTTTT.

The chain couples TRBV7-9 to TRBJ2-3; perhaps TRBD2 as D (5 bases). Trimming pared 7 bases from V and 2 bases from J, leaving 22 bases between. The V gene's germline CDR1 is SEHNR and CDR2 FQNEAQ (reference sequence). The CDR3 runs 17 residues. In DNA form, the CDR3 reads TGTGCCAGCACCGAAACGGGGTCAGAAGGGTCCACAGATACGCAGTATTTT. It translates to CASTETGSEGSTDTQYF.

This rearrangement joins TRBV5-1 to TRBJ2-1; TRBD2 matches 7 bases. CDR1 is SGHRS and CDR2 is YFSETQ in the germline V gene. V shed 4 bases, J shed 5 bases, and the junction held 9 bases outside the gene matches. The CDR3 covers 15 residues. The CDR3 loop is CASSPRGGGHNEQFF. Written as DNA, the CDR3 is TGCGCCAGCAGCCCGAGGGGCGGGGGACACAATGAGCAGTTCTTC.

The rearrangement links TRBV27 to TRBJ2-5; 7 nucleotides agree with TRBD2. Germline lookup yields CDR1 MNHEY and CDR2 SMNVEV (reference sequence). The CDR3 consists of 14 residues. Unmatched junction bases numbered 7, after V lost 5 bases and J lost 4 bases. CDR3 sequence: CASSGDYTGETQYF. CDR3 nucleotides: TGTGCCAGCAGTGGGGACTACACAGGAGAGACCCAGTACTTC.

The gene calls are TRBV6-6 and TRBJ2-7; D might be TRBD1 (5 bases). Trimming left V 0 bases short and J 6 bases short, with 18 bases between. Germline loops: CDR1 MNHNY, CDR2 SVGAGI (reference sequence). The CDR3 extends over 16 amino acids. The CDR3 spells CASSYSRQPLPLEQYF. The DNA of the CDR3 is TGTGCCAGCAGTTACTCGAGACAGCCGCTACCACTCGAGCAGTACTTC.

This chain uses TRBV11-2 with TRBJ2-7, with a weak D call TRBD2 (6 bases). The V and J ends lost 2 bases and 2 bases respectively, with 13 bases between them. The CDR3 sequence is 15 residues long. Germline CDR1 is SGHAT and CDR2 is FQNNGV. In nucleotides, the CDR3 is TGTGCCAGCAGCTTACTAGGCAGGGAGGCCTACGAGCAGTACTTC. Encoded protein: CASSLLGREAYEQYF.

This chain links TRBV6-2 or TRBV6-3 with TRBJ2-1, with D possibly being TRBD2 (6 bases). CDR1 MNHEY and CDR2 SVGEGT come from the germline V gene. V lost 2 bases and J lost 12, with 23 bases in between. There are 16 residues in the CDR3. The CDR3 DNA is TGTGCCAGCAGTTACGGGGACGATATAGCGGTCTTTCGGCAGTTCTTC. Translation: CASSYGDDIAVFRQFF.

This chain connects TRBV9 to TRBJ2-7; 10 bases are a match to TRBD2. CDR3 length: 15 residues. The V segment lost 0 bases and the J segment 4 bases; nucleotides outside the gene matches: 4. Germline CDR1 SGDLS, CDR2 YYNGEE. Written as DNA, the CDR3 is TGTGCCAGCAGCGTAGCTAGCGGGGGAGTGTACGAGCAGTACTTC. This encodes CASSVASGGVYEQYF. Complete variable domain (other parts from reference TRBV9 and TRBJ2-7): DSGVTQTPKHLITATGQRVTLRCSPRSGDLSVYWYQQSLDQGLQFLIQYYNGEERAKGNILERFSAQQFPDLHSELNLSSLELGDSALYFCASSVASGGVYEQYFGPGTRLTVT.

In the case of this clone: The sample carries other DNA sequences with the same CDR3. The V gene is TRBV11-2, the J gene TRBJ1-4, with 7 bases that match TRBD1. The V segment lost 4 bases and the J segment 2 bases; nucleotides outside the gene matches: 4. This CDR3 region has 15 residues. Germline lookup yields CDR1 SGHAT and CDR2 FQNNGV. CDR3 DNA: TGTGCCAGCAGCTCACGGGACAGCACTAATGAAAAACTGTTTTTT. It encodes CASSSRDSTNEKLFF.

V gene TRBV4-1 combines with J gene TRBJ1-3; no firm D call. V shed 1 base and J shed 4 bases, with 8 bases lying between them. CDR3 length: 14 amino acids. Germline V lookup: CDR1 MGHRA, CDR2 YSYEKL. CDR3 residues: CASSQVAAGNTIYF. The DNA for the CDR3 is TGCGCCAGCAGCCAAGTAGCCGCCGGAAACACCATATATTTT.

The chain uses TRBV6-5 and TRBJ2-7, with a possible D match to TRBD2 (7 bases). The length of the CDR3 is 15 residues. The V end lost 7 bases, the J end lost 1 base, and 17 bases lay between the germline ends. The V gene's germline CDR1 is MNHEY and CDR2 SVGAGI. The CDR3 sequence is CASIRGGVLSYEQYF. CDR3 coding DNA: TGTGCCAGCATTAGGGGGGGGGTGCTTTCCTACGAGCAGTACTTC.

The chain has TRBV7-3 and TRBJ2-1, with D perhaps matching TRBD2 (6 bases). Per the germline V gene, CDR1 is SGHTA and CDR2 is FQGTGA. V gave up 5 bases and J gave up 10 bases, with 12 bases separating them. The CDR3 covers 12 residues. The CDR3 DNA is TGTGCCAGCAGCCTAAGTGGGGGGGAGCAGTTCTTC. It specifies CASSLSGGEQFF. Using reference TRBV7-3 and TRBJ2-1 for the parts outside the CDR3, the full variable domain is GAGVSQTPSNKVTEKGKYVELRCDPISGHTALYWYRQSLGQGPEFLIYFQGTGAADDSGLPNDRFFAVRPEGSVSTLKIQRTERGDSAVYLCASSLSGGEQFFGPGTRLTVL.

The gene calls are TRBV7-9 and TRBJ2-2, with 8 bases fitting TRBD1. Germline V gene data show CDR1 as SEHNR and CDR2 as FQNEAQ (reference sequence). With 6 bases clipped from V and 5 bases from J, the junction kept 8 bases outside the gene matches. The CDR3 is 15 residues long. The DNA for the CDR3 is TGTGCCAGCAGGCCTAGGACAGGGAAAACCGGGGAGCTGTTTTTT. Its translation: CASRPRTGKTGELFF. Together with reference TRBV7-9 and TRBJ2-2, the CDR3 gives the full variable domain: DTGVSQNPRHKITKRGQNVTFRCDPISEHNRLYWYRQTLGQGPEFLTYFQNEAQLEKSRLLSDRFSAERPKGSFSTLEIQRTEQGDSAMYLCASRPRTGKTGELFFGEGSRLTVL.

The chain carries TRBV7-8 and TRBJ1-2, with TRBD1 matching over 7 bases. CDR1 is SGHVS, CDR2 FQNEAQ, per germline. There are 14 residues in the CDR3. V was pared by 5 bases and J by 2 bases, with 5 bases of the junction left unmatched. CDR3 DNA: TGTGCCAGCAGCGCGTCCAGGGGGAACTATGGCTACACCTTC. As protein: CASSASRGNYGYTF.

The chain employs TRBV6-5 and TRBJ1-4; unclear D gene. The germline V gene encodes CDR1 MNHEY and CDR2 SVGAGI. Trimming removed 6 bases from V and 4 bases from J, with 15 bases in between. This CDR3 comprises 15 residues. As DNA, the CDR3 is TGTGCCAGCAGAACCACGGGAGGATATAATGAAAAACTGTTTTTT. Amino acids: CASRTTGGYNEKLFF.